This TCR beta chain was retrieved from a study of blood T cell repertoires in COVID-19. About the research overall: Sites across the United States, Italy and Spain contributed samples from acute and convalescent COVID-19. Sample material is recorded as cDNA or gDNA derived from T cells, B-cell-depleted T cells, or PBMCs.

This clone was detected only a few times. Per the study methods: Estimation of nucleated cell counts was performed using reference gene primer amplification. Assay: immunoSEQ multiplex PCR; the TCRdb copy retains only in-frame clones and omits some. Clone size and V and J calls were adopted from that table, with D and trimming inferred from the DNA. Of around 210,000 clones in the sample, around nine tenths are singletons; the top ten hold over 15%. This CDR3 has 18 residues. Trimming took 4 bases from V and 0 from J, leaving 16 bases between them. The germline V gene encodes CDR1 SNHLY and CDR2 FYNNEI. Patients in Seattle were enrolled during active infection, then followed longitudinally.

The V call is TRBV2, the J call TRBJ1-6; D is ambiguous. The sample consisted of peripheral blood. The TCR originated in a man aged 50 to 60 with COVID-19, enrolled during active disease. CDR3 loop: CASSASDSGSSYNSPLHF. As DNA, the CDR3 is TGTGCCAGCAGTGCTTCAGATTCGGGAAGCTCCTATAATTCACCCCTCCACTTT.